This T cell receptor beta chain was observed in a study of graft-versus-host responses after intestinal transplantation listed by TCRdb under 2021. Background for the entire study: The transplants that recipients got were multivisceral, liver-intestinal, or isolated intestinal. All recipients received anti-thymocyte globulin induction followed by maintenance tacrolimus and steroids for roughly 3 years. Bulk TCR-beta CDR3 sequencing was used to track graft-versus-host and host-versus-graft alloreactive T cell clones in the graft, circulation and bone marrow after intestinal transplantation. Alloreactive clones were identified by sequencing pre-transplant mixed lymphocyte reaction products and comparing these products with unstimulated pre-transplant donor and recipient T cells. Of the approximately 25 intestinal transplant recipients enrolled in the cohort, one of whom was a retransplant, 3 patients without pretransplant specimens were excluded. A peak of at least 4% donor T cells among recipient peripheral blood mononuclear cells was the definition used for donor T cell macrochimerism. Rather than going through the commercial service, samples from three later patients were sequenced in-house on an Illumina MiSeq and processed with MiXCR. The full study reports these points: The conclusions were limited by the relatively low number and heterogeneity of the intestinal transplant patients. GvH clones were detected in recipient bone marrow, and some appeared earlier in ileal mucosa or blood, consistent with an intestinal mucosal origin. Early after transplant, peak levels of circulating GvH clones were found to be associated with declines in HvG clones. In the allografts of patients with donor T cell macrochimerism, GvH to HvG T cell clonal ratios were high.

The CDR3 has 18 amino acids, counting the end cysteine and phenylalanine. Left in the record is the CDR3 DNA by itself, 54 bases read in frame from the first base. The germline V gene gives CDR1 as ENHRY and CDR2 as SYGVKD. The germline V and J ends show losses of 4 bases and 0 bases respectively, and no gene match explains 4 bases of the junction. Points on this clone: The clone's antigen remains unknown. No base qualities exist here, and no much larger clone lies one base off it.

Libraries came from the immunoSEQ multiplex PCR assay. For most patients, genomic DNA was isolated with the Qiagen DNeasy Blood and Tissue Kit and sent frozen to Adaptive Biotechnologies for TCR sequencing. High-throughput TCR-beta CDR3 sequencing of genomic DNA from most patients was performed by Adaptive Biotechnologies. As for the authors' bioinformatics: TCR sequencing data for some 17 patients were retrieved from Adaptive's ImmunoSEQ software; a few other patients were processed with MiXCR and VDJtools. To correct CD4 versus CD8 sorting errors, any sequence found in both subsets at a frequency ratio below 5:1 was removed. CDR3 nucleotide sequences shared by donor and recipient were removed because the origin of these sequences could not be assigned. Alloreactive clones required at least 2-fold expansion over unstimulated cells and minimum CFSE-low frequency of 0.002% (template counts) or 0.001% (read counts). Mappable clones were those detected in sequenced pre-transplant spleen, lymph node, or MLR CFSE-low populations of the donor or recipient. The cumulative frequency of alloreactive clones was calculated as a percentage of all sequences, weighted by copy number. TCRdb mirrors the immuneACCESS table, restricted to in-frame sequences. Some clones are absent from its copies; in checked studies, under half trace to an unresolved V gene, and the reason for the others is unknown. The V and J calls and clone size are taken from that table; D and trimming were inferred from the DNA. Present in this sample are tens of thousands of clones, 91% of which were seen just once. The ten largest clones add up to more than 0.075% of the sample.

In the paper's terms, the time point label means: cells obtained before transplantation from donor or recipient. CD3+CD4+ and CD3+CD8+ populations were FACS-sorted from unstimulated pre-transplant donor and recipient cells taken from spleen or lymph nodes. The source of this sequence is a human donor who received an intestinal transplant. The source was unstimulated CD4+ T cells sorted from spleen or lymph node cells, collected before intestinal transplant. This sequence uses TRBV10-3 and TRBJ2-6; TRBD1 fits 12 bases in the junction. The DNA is TGTGCCATCAGTGCCGGGACAGGGGGCGGCTCTGGGGCCAACGTCCTGACTTTC. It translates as CAISAGTGGGSGANVLTF.